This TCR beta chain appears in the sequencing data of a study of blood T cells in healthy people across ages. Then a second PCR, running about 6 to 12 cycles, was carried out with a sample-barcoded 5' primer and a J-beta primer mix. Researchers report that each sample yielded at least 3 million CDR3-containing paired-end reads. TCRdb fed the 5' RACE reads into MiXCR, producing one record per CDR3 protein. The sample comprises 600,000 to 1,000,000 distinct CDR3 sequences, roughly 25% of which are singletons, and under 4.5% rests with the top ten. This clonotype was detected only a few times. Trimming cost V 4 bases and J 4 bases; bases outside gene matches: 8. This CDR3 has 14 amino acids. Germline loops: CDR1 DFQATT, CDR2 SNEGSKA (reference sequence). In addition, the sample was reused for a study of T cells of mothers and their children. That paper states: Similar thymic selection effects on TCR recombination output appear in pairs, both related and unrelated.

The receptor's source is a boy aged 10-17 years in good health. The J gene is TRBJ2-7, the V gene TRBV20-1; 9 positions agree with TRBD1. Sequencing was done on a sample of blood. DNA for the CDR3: TGCAGTGCTACAAGGGACAGGGCACCGTACGAGCAGTACTTC. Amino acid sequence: CSATRDRAPYEQYF.